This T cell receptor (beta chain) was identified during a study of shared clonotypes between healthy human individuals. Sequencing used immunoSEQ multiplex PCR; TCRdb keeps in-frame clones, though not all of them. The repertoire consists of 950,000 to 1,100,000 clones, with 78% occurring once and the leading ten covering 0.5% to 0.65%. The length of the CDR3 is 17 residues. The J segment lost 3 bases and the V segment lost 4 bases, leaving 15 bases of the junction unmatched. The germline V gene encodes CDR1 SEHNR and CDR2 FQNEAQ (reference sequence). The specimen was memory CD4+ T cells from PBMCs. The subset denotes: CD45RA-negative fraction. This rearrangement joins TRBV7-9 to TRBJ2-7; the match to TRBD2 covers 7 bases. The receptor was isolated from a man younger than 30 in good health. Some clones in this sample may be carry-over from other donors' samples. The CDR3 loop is CASSSPLGGGPRYEQYF. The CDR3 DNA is TGTGCCAGCAGCTCTCCCCTTGGGGGAGGGCCTCGCTACGAGCAGTACTTC.